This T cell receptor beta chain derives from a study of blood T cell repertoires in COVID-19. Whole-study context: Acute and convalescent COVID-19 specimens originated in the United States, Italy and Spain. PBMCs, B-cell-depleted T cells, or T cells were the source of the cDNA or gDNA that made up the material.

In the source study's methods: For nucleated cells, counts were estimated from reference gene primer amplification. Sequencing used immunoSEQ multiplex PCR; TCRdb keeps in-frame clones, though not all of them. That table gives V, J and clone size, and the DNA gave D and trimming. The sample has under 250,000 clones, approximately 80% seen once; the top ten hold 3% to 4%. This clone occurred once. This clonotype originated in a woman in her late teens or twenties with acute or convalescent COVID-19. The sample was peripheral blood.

This CDR3 is CASSLRGGLTTNTEAFF. CDR3 sequence (DNA): TGTGCCAGCAGCCTAAGGGGGGGACTGACCACGAACACTGAAGCTTTCTTT. V and J are TRBV9 and TRBJ1-1; tentatively, D is TRBD1 (6 bases). CDR3 length: 17 amino acids. V was cut by 4 bases and J by 1 base, with 20 bases left in between. Germline lookup yields CDR1 SGDLS and CDR2 YYNGEE.